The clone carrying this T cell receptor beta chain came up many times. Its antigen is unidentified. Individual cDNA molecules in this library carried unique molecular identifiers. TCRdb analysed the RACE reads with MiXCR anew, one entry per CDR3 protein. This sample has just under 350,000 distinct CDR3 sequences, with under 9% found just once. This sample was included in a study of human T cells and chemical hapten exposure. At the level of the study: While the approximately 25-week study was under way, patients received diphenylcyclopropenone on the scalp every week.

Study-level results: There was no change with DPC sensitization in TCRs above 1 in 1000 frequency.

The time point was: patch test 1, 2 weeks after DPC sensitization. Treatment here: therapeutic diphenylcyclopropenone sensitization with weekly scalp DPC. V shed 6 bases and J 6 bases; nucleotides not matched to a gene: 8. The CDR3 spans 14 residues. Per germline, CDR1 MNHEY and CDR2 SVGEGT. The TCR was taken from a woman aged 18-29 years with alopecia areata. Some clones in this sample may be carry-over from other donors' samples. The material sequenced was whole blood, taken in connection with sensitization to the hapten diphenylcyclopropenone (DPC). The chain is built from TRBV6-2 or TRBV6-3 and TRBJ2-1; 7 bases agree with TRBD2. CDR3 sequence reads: CASSRPPGGNEQFF. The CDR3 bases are TGTGCCAGCAGCCGTCCCCCGGGGGGCAATGAGCAGTTCTTC.